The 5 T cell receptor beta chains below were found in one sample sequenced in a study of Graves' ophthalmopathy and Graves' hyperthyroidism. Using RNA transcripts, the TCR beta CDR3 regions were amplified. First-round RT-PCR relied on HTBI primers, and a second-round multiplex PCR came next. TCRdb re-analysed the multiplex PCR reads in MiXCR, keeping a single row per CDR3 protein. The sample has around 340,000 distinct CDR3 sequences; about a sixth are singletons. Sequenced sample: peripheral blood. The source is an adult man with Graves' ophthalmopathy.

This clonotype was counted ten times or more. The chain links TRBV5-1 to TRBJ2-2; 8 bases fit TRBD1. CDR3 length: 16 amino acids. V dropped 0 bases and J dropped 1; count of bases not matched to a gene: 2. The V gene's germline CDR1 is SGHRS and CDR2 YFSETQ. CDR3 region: CASSLGTGLNTGELFF. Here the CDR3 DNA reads TGCGCCAGCAGCTTGGGGACAGGGCTGAACACCGGGGAGCTGTTTTTT.

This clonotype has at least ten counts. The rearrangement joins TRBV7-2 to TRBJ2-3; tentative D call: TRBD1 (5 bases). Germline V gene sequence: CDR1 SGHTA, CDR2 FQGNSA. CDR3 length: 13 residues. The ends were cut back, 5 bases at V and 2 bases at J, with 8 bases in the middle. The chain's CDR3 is CASSTTVTDTQYF. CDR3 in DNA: TGTGCCAGCAGCACGACAGTCACAGATACGCAGTATTTT.

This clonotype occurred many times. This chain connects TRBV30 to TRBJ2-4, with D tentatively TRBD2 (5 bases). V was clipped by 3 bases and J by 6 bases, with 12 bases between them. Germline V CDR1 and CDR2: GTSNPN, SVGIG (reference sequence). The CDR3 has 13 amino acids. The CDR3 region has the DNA TGTGCCTGGAGCGGGAATTTTGGAAACATTCAGTACTTC. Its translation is CAWSGNFGNIQYF.

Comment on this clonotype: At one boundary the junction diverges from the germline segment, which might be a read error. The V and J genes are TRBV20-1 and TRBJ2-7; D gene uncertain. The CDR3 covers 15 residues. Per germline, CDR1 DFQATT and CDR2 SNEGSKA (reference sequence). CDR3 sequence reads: CSARDPLASSYEQCF. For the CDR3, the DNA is TGCAGTGCTAGAGATCCCCTGGCAAGCTCCTACGAGCAGTGCTTC.

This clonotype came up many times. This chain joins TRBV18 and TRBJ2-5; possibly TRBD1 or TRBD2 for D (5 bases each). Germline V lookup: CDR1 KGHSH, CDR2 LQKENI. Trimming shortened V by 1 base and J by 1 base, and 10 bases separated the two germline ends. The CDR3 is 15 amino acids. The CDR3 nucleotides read TGTGCCAGCTCACCACTTCGGGGCACCCAAGAGACCCAGTACTTC. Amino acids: CASSPLRGTQETQYF.